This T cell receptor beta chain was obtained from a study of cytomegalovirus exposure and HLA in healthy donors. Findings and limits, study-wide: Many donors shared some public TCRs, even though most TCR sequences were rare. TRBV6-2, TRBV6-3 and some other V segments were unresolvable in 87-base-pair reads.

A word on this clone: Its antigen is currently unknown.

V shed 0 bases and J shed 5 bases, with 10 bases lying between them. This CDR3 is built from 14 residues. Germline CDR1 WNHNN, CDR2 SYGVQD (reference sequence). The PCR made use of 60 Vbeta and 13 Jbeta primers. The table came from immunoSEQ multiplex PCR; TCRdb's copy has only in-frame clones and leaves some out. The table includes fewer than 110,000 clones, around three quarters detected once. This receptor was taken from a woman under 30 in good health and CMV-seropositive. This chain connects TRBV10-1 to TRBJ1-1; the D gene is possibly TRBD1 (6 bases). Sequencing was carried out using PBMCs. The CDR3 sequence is CASSESGGRTEAFF. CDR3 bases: TGCGCCAGCAGTGAGTCAGGGGGAAGGACTGAAGCTTTCTTT.